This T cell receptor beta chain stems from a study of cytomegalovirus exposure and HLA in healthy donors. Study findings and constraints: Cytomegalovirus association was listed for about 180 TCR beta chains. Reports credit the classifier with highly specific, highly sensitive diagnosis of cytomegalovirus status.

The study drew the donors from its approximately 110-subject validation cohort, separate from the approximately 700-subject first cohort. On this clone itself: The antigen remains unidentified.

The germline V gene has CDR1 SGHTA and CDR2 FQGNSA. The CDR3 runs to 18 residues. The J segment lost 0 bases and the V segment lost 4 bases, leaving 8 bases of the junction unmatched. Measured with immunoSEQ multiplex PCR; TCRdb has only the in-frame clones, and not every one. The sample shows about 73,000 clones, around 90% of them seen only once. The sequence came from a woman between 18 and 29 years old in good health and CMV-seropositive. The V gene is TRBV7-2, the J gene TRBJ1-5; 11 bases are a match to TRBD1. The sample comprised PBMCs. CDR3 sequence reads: CASSYRDRGVYSNQPQHF. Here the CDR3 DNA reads TGTGCCAGCAGCTACCGGGACAGGGGGGTTTATAGCAATCAGCCCCAGCATTTT.